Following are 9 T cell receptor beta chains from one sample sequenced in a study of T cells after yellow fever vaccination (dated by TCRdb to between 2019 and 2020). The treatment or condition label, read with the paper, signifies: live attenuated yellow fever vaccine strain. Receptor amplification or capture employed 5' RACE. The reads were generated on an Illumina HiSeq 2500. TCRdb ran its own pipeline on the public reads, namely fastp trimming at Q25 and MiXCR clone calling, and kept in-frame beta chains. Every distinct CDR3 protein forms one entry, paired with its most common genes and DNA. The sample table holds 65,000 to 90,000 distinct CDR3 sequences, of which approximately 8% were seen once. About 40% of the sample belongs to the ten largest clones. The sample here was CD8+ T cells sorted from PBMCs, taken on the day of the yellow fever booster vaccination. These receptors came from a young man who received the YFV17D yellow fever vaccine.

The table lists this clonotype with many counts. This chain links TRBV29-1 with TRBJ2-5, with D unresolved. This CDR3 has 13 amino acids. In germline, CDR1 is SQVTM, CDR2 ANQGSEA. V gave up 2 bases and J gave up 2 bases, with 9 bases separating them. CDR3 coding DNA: TGCAGCGTTGAAAAGGCCTTACAAGAGACCCAGTACTTC. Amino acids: CSVEKALQETQYF.

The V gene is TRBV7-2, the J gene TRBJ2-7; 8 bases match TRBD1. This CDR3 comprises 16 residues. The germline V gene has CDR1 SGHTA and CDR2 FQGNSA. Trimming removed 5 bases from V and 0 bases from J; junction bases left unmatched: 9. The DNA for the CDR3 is TGTGCCAGCAGCCTATTAACAGGGGGGACCTCCTACGAGCAGTACTTC. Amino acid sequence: CASSLLTGGTSYEQYF.

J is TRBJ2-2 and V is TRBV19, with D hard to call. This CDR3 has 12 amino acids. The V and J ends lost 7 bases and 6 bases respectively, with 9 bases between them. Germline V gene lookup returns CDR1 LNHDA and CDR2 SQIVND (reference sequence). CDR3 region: CASTMRPGELFF. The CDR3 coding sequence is TGTGCCAGTACCATGCGCCCCGGGGAGCTGTTTTTT.

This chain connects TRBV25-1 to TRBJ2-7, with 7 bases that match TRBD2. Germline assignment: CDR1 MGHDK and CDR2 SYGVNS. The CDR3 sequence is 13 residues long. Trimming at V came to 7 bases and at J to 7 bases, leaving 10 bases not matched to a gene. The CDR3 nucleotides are TGTGCCAGCAAGCTAACCCACGGGGGGGAGCAGTACTTC. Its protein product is CASKLTHGGEQYF.

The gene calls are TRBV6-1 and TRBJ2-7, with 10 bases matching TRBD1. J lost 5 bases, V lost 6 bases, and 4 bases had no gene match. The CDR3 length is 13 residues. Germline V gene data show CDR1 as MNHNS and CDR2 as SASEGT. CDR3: CASRDGQGDEQYF. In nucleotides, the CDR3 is TGTGCCAGCAGAGATGGACAGGGGGACGAGCAGTACTTC.

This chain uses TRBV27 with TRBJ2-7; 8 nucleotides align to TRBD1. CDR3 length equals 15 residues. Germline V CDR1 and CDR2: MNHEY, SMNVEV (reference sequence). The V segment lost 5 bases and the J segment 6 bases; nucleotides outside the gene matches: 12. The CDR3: CASSLRQGTFSEQYF. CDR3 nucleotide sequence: TGTGCCAGCAGTCTTCGACAGGGGACGTTTTCCGAGCAGTACTTC.

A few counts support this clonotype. DNA for the CDR3: TGTGCCATCAGTGAGTCTGAGATGTACGAGCAGTACTTC. It yields the protein CAISESEMYEQYF. The chain uses TRBV10-3 and TRBJ2-7, with D uncertain. The CDR3 is 13 residues long. V was cut by 0 bases and J by 4 bases, with 7 bases left in between. Germline CDR1 and CDR2: ENHRY and SYGVKD.

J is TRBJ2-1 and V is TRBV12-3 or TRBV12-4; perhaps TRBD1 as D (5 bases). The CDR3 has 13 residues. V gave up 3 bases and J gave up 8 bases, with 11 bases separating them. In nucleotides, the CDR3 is TGTGCCAGCAGTTTCTCAGGGATTGATGAGCAGTTCTTC. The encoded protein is CASSFSGIDEQFF.

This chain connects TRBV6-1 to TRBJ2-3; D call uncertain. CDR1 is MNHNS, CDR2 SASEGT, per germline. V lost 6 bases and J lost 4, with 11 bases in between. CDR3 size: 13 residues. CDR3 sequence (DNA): TGTGCCAGCAGCCCCTCAATCTCAGATACGCAGTATTTT. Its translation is CASSPSISDTQYF.